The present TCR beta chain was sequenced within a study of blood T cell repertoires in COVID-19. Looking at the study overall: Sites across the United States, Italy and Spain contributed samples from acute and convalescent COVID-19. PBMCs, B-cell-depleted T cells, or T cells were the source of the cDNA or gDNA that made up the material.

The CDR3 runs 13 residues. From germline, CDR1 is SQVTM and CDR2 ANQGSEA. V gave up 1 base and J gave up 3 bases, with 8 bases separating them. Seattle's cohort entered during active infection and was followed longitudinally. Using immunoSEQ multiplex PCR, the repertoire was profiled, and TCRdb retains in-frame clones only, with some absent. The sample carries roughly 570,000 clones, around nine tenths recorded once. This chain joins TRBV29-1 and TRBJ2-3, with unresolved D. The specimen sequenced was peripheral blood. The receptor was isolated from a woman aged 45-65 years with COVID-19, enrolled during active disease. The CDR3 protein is CSVEVVQTDTQYF. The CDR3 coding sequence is TGCAGCGTTGAAGTGGTACAGACAGATACGCAGTATTTT.